The 19 T cell receptor beta chains listed next were all sequenced from one sample in a study of shared clonotypes between healthy human individuals. This table comes from immunoSEQ multiplex PCR, and its TCRdb copy is limited to in-frame clones, with some not included. The sample records hundreds of thousands of clones, almost 97% being singletons. What was sequenced was naive CD4+ T cells sorted from blood. Subset reported: CD45RA+ positively selected. These receptors came from a woman aged 25 to 39 in good health.

CDR3 region: CASSFGPGEKLFF. For the CDR3, the DNA is TGTGCCAGCAGTTTCGGCCCCGGTGAAAAACTGTTTTTT. The genes are TRBV27 and TRBJ1-4; D is ambiguous. The CDR3 is made up of 13 amino acids. Trimming shortened V by 3 bases and J by 7 bases, and 9 bases separated the two germline ends. The germline V gene has CDR1 MNHEY and CDR2 SMNVEV (reference sequence).

This clone was recorded once. This chain uses TRBV2 with TRBJ2-5; D could derive from TRBD1 or TRBD2 (5 bases each). V shed 5 bases and J shed 4 bases, with 20 bases lying between them. This CDR3 comprises 16 residues. In germline, CDR1 is SNHLY, CDR2 FYNNEI. CDR3 residues: CASSTHPGTNGETQYF. DNA for the CDR3: TGTGCCAGCAGTACCCACCCCGGGACCAACGGAGAGACCCAGTACTTC. Based on the CDR3 plus reference TRBV2 and TRBJ2-5, the full variable domain is EPEVTQTPSHQVTQMGQEVILRCVPISNHLYFYWYRQILGQKVEFLVSFYNNEISEKSEIFDDQFSVERPDGSNFTLKIRSTKLEDSAMYFCASSTHPGTNGETQYFGPGTRLLVL.

This clone has a handful of counts. The V and J genes are TRBV18 and TRBJ1-1, with unresolved D. Germline V gives CDR1 KGHSH, CDR2 LQKENI. There are 13 residues in the CDR3. The V gene lost 3 bases and the J gene lost 4 bases, with 9 bases spanning the gap. In DNA form, the CDR3 reads TGTGCCAGCTCACCGGAGGATGGCACTGAAGCTTTCTTT. Its translation is CASSPEDGTEAFF.

The CDR3, as DNA: TGTGCCAGCAGCCTAACTAGCGGGAGTAACTCCGGGGAGCTGTTTTTT. Translation: CASSLTSGSNSGELFF. V and J are TRBV5-4 and TRBJ2-2; 11 bases agree with TRBD2. CDR1 and CDR2 from the germline V gene are SGHNT and YYREEE (reference sequence). V lost 4 bases to trimming and J lost 6 bases; unmatched junction nucleotides: 8. The CDR3 contains 16 residues.

The chain is built from TRBV9 and TRBJ2-3, with 11 nucleotides matching TRBD2. Germline CDR1 SGDLS, CDR2 YYNGEE. CDR3 length: 17 amino acids. With V trimmed by 0 bases and J by 4 bases, 7 bases remained unmatched. The CDR3 protein is CASSVGALAGGADTQYF. CDR3 bases: TGTGCCAGCAGCGTAGGGGCCCTAGCGGGAGGTGCAGATACGCAGTATTTT.

The chain has TRBV30 and TRBJ1-1; D gene uncertain. Germline V CDR1 and CDR2: GTSNPN, SVGIG (reference sequence). This CDR3 is built from 13 residues. Trimming shortened V by 4 bases and J by 4 bases, and 13 bases separated the two germline ends. DNA for the CDR3: TGTGCCTGGACGGATAACGAGGGCACTGAAGCTTTCTTT. Its translation: CAWTDNEGTEAFF.

This chain uses TRBV6-1 with TRBJ2-7; tentatively, D is TRBD2 (7 bases). There are 14 residues in the CDR3. V was cut by 8 bases and J by 4 bases, with 18 bases left in between. Germline V gene lookup returns CDR1 MNHNS and CDR2 SASEGT. In DNA, the CDR3 is TGTGCCAGCGAGAGGGGGAGGGCCGGTTACGAGCAGTACTTC. Its protein product is CASERGRAGYEQYF.

This clone was counted once. The genes are TRBV5-1 and TRBJ2-5, with D possibly TRBD2 on 5 matching bases. This CDR3 has 13 amino acids. Trimming shortened V by 4 bases and J by 9 bases, and 16 bases separated the two germline ends. Germline V CDR1 and CDR2: SGHRS, YFSETQ. CDR3 in amino acids: CASSLNRVRAQYF. CDR3 coding DNA: TGCGCCAGCAGCCTAAATAGAGTGAGGGCCCAGTACTTC. Using reference TRBV5-1 and TRBJ2-5 for the parts outside the CDR3, the full variable domain is KAGVTQTPRYLIKTRGQQVTLSCSPISGHRSVSWYQQTPGQGLQFLFEYFSETQRNKGNFPGRFSGRQFSNSRSEMNVSTLELGDSALYLCASSLNRVRAQYFGPGTRLLVL.

The rearrangement uses TRBV21-1 and TRBJ1-4. TRBV21-1 represents a pseudogene. The CDR3 is made up of 15 amino acids. The CDR3 nucleotides read TGTGCCAGCAGCAAACCCTGTACGGTCATCGAAAAACTGTTTTTT. Translation gives CASSKPCTVIEKLFF.

On this clone: The identical CDR3 is also encoded by other nucleotide sequences in the sample. V gene TRBV27 combines with J gene TRBJ2-7, with D uncertain. This CDR3 has 13 amino acids. Germline V gene lookup returns CDR1 MNHEY and CDR2 SMNVEV (reference sequence). The V and J ends lost 4 bases and 0 bases respectively, with 7 bases between them. DNA of the CDR3: TGTGCCAGCAGTTACAGAGGCTCCTACGAGCAGTACTTC. This gives the protein CASSYRGSYEQYF.

The chain has TRBV10-1 and TRBJ2-7; perhaps TRBD2 as D (5 bases). V lost 8 bases and J lost 7, with 12 bases in between. The CDR3 has 11 residues. Germline CDR1 is WNHNN and CDR2 is SYGVQD (reference sequence). CDR3 DNA: TGCGCCAGCTCCCCGAGGGAAGAGCAGTACTTC. Its protein is CASSPREEQYF.

The J gene is TRBJ2-7, the V gene TRBV28; TRBD1 might be the D (5 bases). The CDR3 consists of 15 residues. V lost 8 bases, J lost 1 base, and 18 bases lay in between. Germline V gives CDR1 MDHEN, CDR2 SYDVKM. The CDR3 bases are TGTGCCAGCGTGGGGCTATGGAGTCGGTCCTACGAGCAGTACTTC. Protein: CASVGLWSRSYEQYF.

This clone was seen only once. V and J are TRBV6-1 and TRBJ2-3; D unclear. V lost 3 bases and J 1 base, leaving 8 bases between the germline ends. CDR3 size: 14 residues. Germline assignment: CDR1 MNHNS and CDR2 SASEGT. In DNA, the CDR3 is TGTGCCAGCAGTGAGGTGCTCCGCACAGATACGCAGTATTTT. Its protein is CASSEVLRTDTQYF.

The J gene is TRBJ2-2, the V gene TRBV1; the table's D call, TRBD1, was not checked against the DNA. TRBV1 constitutes a pseudogene. The CDR3 runs 16 residues. The CDR3 reads CTSSQEAGPSTGELFF. The CDR3 bases are TGCACCAGCAGCCAAGAGGCAGGGCCCAGCACCGGGGAGCTGTTTTTT.

The V call is TRBV7-2, the J call TRBJ2-1; the D gene is possibly TRBD2 (5 bases). V gave up 2 bases and J gave up 6 bases, with 14 bases separating them. Per the germline V gene, CDR1 is SGHTA and CDR2 is FQGNSA. The CDR3 consists of 15 residues. CDR3 in DNA: TGTGCCAGCAGCTTACTACGGGGTGTAGGCAATGAGCAGTTCTTC. It translates to CASSLLRGVGNEQFF.

This rearrangement joins TRBV7-2 to TRBJ2-2; D unresolved. The CDR3 loop spans 13 amino acids. The V end lost 2 bases, the J end lost 0 bases, and 1 base lay between the germline ends. The V gene's germline CDR1 is SGHTA and CDR2 FQGNSA. The CDR3 reads CASSLTNTGELFF. The CDR3 DNA is TGTGCCAGCAGCTTAACGAACACCGGGGAGCTGTTTTTT.

The chain recombines TRBV6-6 with TRBJ1-1; D gene uncertain. The CDR3 contains 15 residues. Deletions cut 6 bases from V and 1 base from J, with 15 bases between. Looked up from germline, CDR1 is MNHNY and CDR2 is SVGAGI (reference sequence). Here the CDR3 reads CASRGGRGWNTEAFF. CDR3 nucleotide sequence: TGTGCCAGCAGGGGCGGGCGGGGTTGGAACACTGAAGCTTTCTTT.

V usage is TRBV10-1 and J usage is TRBJ2-1; 12 bases line up with TRBD2. CDR3 length: 13 amino acids. Germline V lookup: CDR1 WNHNN, CDR2 SYGVQD (reference sequence). With V trimmed by 8 bases and J by 9 bases, 5 bases remained unmatched. Written as DNA, the CDR3 is TGCGCCAGCTCTAGCGGGAGGGACGGTGAGCAGTTCTTC. Protein: CASSSGRDGEQFF.

This chain joins TRBV6-6 and TRBJ2-7, with D unclear. V gave up 7 bases and J gave up 0 bases, with 13 bases separating them. In germline, CDR1 is MNHNY, CDR2 SVGAGI (reference sequence). The CDR3 runs to 14 residues. The CDR3 region has the DNA TGTGCCAGCACCTCCGGATTCAGCTCCTACGAGCAGTACTTC. Its protein product is CASTSGFSSYEQYF.